Following are 10 T cell receptor beta chains from one sample sequenced in a study of T cell repertoires in cytomegalovirus infection. Via MiXCR, TCRdb re-called the reads, giving one row per CDR3 protein. The sample includes approximately 910,000 distinct CDR3 sequences, approximately 31% of them seen just once. No antigens are known for them. The input for sequencing was cultured CD8+ T cells from PBMCs, taken from culture after CMV antigen stimulation. All receptors come from a human donor in good health (CMV status not recorded). Some clones in this sample may be carry-over from other donors' samples.

This clonotype was detected ten times or more. CDR3 DNA sequence: TGTGCCAGCCCCAATAATGAAAAACTGTTTTTT. Amino acids: CASPNNEKLFF. The rearrangement links TRBV7-2 to TRBJ1-4; no reliable D call. Trimming shortened V by 8 bases and J by 4 bases, and 5 bases separated the two germline ends. The CDR3 consists of 11 residues. Germline-derived CDR1 and CDR2 are SGHTA and FQGNSA. Drawing the rest from reference TRBV7-2 and TRBJ1-4, the complete variable domain is GAGVSQSPSNKVTEKGKDVELRCDPISGHTALYWYRQSLGQGLEFLIYFQGNSAPDKSGLPSDRFSAERTGGSVSTLTIQRTQQEDSAVYLCASPNNEKLFFGSGTQLSVL.

The rearrangement links TRBV3-1 to TRBJ2-5; D perhaps matches TRBD1 (6 bases). The CDR3 has 14 residues. V dropped 7 bases and J dropped 4 bases, with 16 bases sitting between them. Germline V gene data show CDR1 as LGHDT and CDR2 as YNNKEL (reference sequence). Written as DNA, the CDR3 is TGTGCCAGCAACCACGGGACATCGCTAGAGACCCAGTACTTC. This translates into CASNHGTSLETQYF.

J is TRBJ2-3 and V is TRBV7-9, with TRBD2 as a possible D gene (6 bases). This CDR3 is 16 amino acids long. CDR1 and CDR2 (germline): SEHNR, FQNEAQ (reference sequence). V was clipped by 5 bases and J by 5 bases, with 20 bases between them. The CDR3 coding sequence is TGTGCCAGCAGCCTCCGGGACTCCGGTCGGGTAGATACGCAGTATTTT. Its translation: CASSLRDSGRVDTQYF.

This clonotype was counted many times. V and J are TRBV7-2 and TRBJ2-7; D remains ambiguous. The CDR3 length is 14 residues. Trimming removed 1 base from V and 3 bases from J, with 10 bases in between. Per the germline V gene, CDR1 is SGHTA and CDR2 is FQGNSA. For the CDR3, the DNA is TGTGCCAGCAGCTTAGGGGCACAGTACTACGAGCAGTACGTC. It is translated as CASSLGAQYYEQYV.

The genes are TRBV10-3 and TRBJ2-3; D may be TRBD1 (5 bases). Trimming removed 7 bases from V and 11 bases from J, with 19 bases in between. Germline CDR1 and CDR2: ENHRY and SYGVKD. This CDR3 is built from 13 residues. The CDR3, as DNA: TGTGCCATCACTCCAGAGGACAAAATCGAGCAGTATTTT. Encoded protein: CAITPEDKIEQYF.

In this sample, this clonotype turned up many times. The chain uses TRBV7-6 and TRBJ1-6; 10 bases agree with TRBD1. The V and J ends lost 5 bases and 9 bases, in that order; junction bases with no gene match: 13. CDR1 SGHVS and CDR2 FNYEAQ come from the germline V gene. The CDR3 extends over 17 amino acids. The CDR3 loop is CASSRGQGVGRTSPLHF. CDR3 DNA sequence: TGTGCCAGCAGCAGAGGACAGGGGGTCGGCAGAACTTCACCCCTCCACTTT.

This clonotype has a handful of counts. The chain joins TRBV9 to TRBJ1-1, with D possibly being TRBD1 (6 bases). The germline CDR1 and CDR2 sequences are SGDLS and YYNGEE. Trimming left V 1 base short and J 1 base short, with 8 bases between. CDR3 size: 14 residues. Written as DNA, the CDR3 is TGTGCCAGCAGCGTATCGACAGGGAACACTGAAGCTTTCTTT. Its protein product is CASSVSTGNTEAFF. Complete variable domain (other parts from reference TRBV9 and TRBJ1-1): DSGVTQTPKHLITATGQRVTLRCSPRSGDLSVYWYQQSLDQGLQFLIQYYNGEERAKGNILERFSAQQFPDLHSELNLSSLELGDSALYFCASSVSTGNTEAFFGQGTRLTVV.

This chain connects TRBV7-6 to TRBJ2-1; the match to TRBD2 covers 7 bases. Germline V lookup: CDR1 SGHVS, CDR2 FNYEAQ. V gave up 1 base and J gave up 12 bases; unmatched junction bases: 6. This CDR3 has 13 amino acids. The CDR3 nucleotides read TGTGCCAGCAGCTTAGACGTGGGGGGGGGGCAGTTCTTC. As protein: CASSLDVGGGQFF.

This rearrangement joins TRBV6-5 to TRBJ2-3; TRBD2 agrees at 11 bases. Germline V lookup: CDR1 MNHEY, CDR2 SVGAGI. Germline trimming cut 0 bases from V and 5 bases from J; bases unmatched to any gene: 4. The CDR3 totals 16 residues. CDR3 sequence (DNA): TGTGCCAGCAGTTACTCAGGGCTAGCGGGGGGAGATACGCAGTATTTT. This gives the protein CASSYSGLAGGDTQYF.

V usage is TRBV27 and J usage is TRBJ2-5, with D perhaps matching TRBD1 (6 bases). This CDR3 contains 15 residues. Germline CDR1 MNHEY, CDR2 SMNVEV (reference sequence). V dropped 7 bases and J dropped 2 bases, with 17 bases sitting between them. The CDR3 DNA reads as TGTGCCAGCACTGGAATTCGTGGACAGCAAGAGACCCAGTACTTC. Protein sequence: CASTGIRGQQETQYF.